The entry below describes one T cell receptor beta chain. The target antigen is unknown. This CDR3 contains 16 residues. CDR1 is KGHSH and CDR2 is LQKENI in the germline V gene. Trimming shortened V by 3 bases and J by 3 bases, and 14 bases separated the two germline ends. TCRdb keeps only in-frame clones here, not all; method: immunoSEQ multiplex PCR. The sample records under 200,000 clones, 90% to 95% being singletons. This entry belongs to a study of T cell responses to AZD1222 COVID-19 vaccine. Study-wide results and limits: With dominance at 160-218 and 743-854, vaccine-associated CD4 TCRs spanned spike. The donor group comprised mostly white British people and more females; the analysis possibly underestimated clonal diversity.

Source: peripheral blood, taken on day 0 of AZD1222 vaccination. This sequence was found in an adult in good health. The chain joins TRBV18 to TRBJ2-2, with unresolved D. CDR3 residues: CASSPPSRVDTGELFF. The CDR3 DNA follows: TGTGCCAGCTCACCCCCCTCCCGGGTGGACACCGGGGAGCTGTTTTTT.